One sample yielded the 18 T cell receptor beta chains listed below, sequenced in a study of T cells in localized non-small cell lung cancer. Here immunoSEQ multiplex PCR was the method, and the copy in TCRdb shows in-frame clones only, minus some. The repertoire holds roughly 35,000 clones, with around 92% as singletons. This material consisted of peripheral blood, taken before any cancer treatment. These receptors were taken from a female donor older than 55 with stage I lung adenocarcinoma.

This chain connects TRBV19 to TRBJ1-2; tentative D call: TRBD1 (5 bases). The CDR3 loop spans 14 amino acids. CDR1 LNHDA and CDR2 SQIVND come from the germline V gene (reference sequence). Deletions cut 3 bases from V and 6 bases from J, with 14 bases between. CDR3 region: CASSIWGREDGYTF. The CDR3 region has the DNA TGTGCCAGTAGTATTTGGGGCAGGGAGGATGGCTACACCTTC.

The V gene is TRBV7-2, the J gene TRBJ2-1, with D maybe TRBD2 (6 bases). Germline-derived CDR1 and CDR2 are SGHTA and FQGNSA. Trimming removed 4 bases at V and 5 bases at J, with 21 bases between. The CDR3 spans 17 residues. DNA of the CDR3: TGTGCCAGCAGCTCCGACCCCGGGACTGGTTCTGACAATGAGCAGTTCTTC. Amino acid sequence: CASSSDPGTGSDNEQFF. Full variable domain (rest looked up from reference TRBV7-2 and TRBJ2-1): GAGVSQSPSNKVTEKGKDVELRCDPISGHTALYWYRQSLGQGLEFLIYFQGNSAPDKSGLPSDRFSAERTGGSVSTLTIQRTQQEDSAVYLCASSSDPGTGSDNEQFFGPGTRLTVL.

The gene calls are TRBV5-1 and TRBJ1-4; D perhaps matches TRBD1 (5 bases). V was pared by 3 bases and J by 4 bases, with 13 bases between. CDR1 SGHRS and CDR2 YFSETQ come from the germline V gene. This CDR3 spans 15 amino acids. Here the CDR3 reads CASSSGGKNNEKLFF. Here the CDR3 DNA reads TGCGCCAGCAGCTCGGGGGGGAAGAATAATGAAAAACTGTTTTTT.

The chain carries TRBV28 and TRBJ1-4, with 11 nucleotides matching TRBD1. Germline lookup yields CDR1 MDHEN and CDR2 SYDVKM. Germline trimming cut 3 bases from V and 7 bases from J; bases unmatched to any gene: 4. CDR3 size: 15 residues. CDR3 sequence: CASSFSGQGGEKLFF. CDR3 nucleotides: TGTGCCAGCAGTTTCTCGGGACAGGGGGGTGAAAAACTGTTTTTT.

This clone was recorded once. CDR3: CATGSGGRNTQYF. The CDR3 nucleotides read TGTGCCACCGGTAGCGGGGGGCGGAATACGCAGTATTTT. The genes are TRBV15 and TRBJ2-3, with 10 positions matching TRBD2. Germline values: CDR1 LNHNV, CDR2 YYDKDF (reference sequence). V lost 8 bases and J lost 7; bases outside the gene matches: 6. This CDR3 contains 13 residues. Filled out from reference TRBV15 and TRBJ2-3, the complete variable domain reads DAMVIQNPRYQVTQFGKPVTLSCSQTLNHNVMYWYQQKSSQAPKLLFHYYDKDFNNEADTPDNFQSRRPNTSFCFLDIRSPGLGDTAMYLCATGSGGRNTQYFGPGTRLTVL.

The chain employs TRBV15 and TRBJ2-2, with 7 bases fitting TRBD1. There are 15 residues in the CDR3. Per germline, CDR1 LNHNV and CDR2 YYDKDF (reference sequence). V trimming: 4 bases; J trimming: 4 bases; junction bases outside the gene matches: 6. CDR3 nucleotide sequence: TGTGCCACCAGCACGACAGGGAGAGGCACCGGGGAGCTGTTTTTT. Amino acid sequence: CATSTTGRGTGELFF. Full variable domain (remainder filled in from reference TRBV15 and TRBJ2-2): DAMVIQNPRYQVTQFGKPVTLSCSQTLNHNVMYWYQQKSSQAPKLLFHYYDKDFNNEADTPDNFQSRRPNTSFCFLDIRSPGLGDTAMYLCATSTTGRGTGELFFGEGSRLTVL.

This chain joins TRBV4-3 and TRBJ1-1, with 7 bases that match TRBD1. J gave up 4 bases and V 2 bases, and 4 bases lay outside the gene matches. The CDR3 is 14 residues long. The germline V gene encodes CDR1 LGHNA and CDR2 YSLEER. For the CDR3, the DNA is TGCGCCAGCAGCCAATTCTACAGGGGCACTGAAGCTTTCTTT. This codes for CASSQFYRGTEAFF.

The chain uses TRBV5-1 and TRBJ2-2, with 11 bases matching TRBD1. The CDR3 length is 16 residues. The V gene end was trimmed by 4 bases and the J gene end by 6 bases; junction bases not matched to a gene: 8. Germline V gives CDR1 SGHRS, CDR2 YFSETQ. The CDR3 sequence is CASSNGQGAGAGELFF. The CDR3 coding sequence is TGCGCCAGCAGCAATGGACAGGGGGCTGGCGCCGGGGAGCTGTTTTTT. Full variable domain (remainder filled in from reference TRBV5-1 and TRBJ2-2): KAGVTQTPRYLIKTRGQQVTLSCSPISGHRSVSWYQQTPGQGLQFLFEYFSETQRNKGNFPGRFSGRQFSNSRSEMNVSTLELGDSALYLCASSNGQGAGAGELFFGEGSRLTVL.

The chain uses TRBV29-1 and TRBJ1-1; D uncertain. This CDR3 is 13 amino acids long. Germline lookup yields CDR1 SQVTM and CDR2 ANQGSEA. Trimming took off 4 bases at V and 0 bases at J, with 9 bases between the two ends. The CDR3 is CSVVGSMNTEAFF. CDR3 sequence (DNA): TGCAGCGTTGTAGGGTCGATGAACACTGAAGCTTTCTTT.

CDR3 region: CASRITNSGTGGGLPEAFF. The CDR3 bases are TGTGCCAGTAGGATCACAAACTCCGGGACAGGGGGCGGTCTCCCTGAAGCTTTCTTT. The rearrangement uses TRBV19 and TRBJ1-1; 12 nucleotides agree with TRBD1. The CDR3 contains 19 residues. After removal of 6 bases from V and 6 bases from J, the junction contained 20 bases not matched to a gene. Germline CDR1 is LNHDA and CDR2 is SQIVND (reference sequence).

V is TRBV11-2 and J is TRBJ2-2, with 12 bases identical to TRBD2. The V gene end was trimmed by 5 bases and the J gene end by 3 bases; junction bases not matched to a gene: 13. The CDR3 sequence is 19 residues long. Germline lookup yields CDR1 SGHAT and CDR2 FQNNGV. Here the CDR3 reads CASSRKGVGLAGYTGELFF. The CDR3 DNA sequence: TGTGCCAGCAGCCGAAAAGGGGTCGGACTAGCGGGGTACACCGGGGAGCTGTTTTTT.

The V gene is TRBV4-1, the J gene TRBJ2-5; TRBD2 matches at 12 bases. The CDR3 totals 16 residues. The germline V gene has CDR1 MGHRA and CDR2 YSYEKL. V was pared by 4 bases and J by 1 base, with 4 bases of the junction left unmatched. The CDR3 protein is CASSRLLAGGQETQYF. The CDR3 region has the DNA TGCGCCAGCAGCCGTCTACTAGCGGGGGGCCAAGAGACCCAGTACTTC.

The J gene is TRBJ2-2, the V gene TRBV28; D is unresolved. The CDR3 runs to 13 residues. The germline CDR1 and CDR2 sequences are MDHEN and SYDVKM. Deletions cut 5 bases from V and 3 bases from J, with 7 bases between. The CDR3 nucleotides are TGTGCCAGCAGTGGAGCGTACACCGGGGAGCTGTTTTTT. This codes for CASSGAYTGELFF.

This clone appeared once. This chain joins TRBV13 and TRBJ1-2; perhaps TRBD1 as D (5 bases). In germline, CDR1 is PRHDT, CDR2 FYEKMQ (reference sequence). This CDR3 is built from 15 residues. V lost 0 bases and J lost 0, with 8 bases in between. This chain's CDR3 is CASSLGPGANYGYTF. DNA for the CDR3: TGTGCCAGCAGCTTAGGCCCGGGGGCTAACTATGGCTACACCTTC.

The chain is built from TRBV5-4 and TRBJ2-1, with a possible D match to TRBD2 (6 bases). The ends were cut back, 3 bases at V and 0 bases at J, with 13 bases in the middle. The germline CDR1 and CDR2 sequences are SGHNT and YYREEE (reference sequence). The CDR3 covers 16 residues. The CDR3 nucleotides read TGTGCCAGCAGCTACGGGACTCTGAGCTCCTACAATGAGCAGTTCTTC. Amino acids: CASSYGTLSSYNEQFF.

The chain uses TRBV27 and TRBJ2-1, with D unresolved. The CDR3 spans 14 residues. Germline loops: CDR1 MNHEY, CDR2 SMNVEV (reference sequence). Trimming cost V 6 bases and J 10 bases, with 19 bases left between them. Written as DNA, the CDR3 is TGTGCCAGCAGCCGAACCGGCAGGACGGAAGAGCAGTTCTTC. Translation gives CASSRTGRTEEQFF.

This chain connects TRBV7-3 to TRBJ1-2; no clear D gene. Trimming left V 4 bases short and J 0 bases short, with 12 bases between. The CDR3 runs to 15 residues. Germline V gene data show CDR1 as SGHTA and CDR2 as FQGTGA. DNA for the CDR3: TGTGCCAGCAGCTCACACATTGTTACTAACTATGGCTACACCTTC. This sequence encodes CASSSHIVTNYGYTF.

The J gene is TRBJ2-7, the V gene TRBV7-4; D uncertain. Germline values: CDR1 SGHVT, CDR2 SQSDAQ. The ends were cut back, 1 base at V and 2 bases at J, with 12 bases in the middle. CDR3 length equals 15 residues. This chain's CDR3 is CASSLDHIFPYEQYF. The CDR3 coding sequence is TGTGCCAGCAGCTTAGATCACATTTTCCCCTACGAGCAGTACTTC. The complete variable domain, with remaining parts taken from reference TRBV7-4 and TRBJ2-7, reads GAGVSQSPRYKVAKRGRDVALRCDSISGHVTLYWYRQTLGQGSEVLTYSQSDAQRDKSGRPSGRFSAERPERSVSTLKIQRTEQGDSAVYLCASSLDHIFPYEQYFGPGTRLTVT.